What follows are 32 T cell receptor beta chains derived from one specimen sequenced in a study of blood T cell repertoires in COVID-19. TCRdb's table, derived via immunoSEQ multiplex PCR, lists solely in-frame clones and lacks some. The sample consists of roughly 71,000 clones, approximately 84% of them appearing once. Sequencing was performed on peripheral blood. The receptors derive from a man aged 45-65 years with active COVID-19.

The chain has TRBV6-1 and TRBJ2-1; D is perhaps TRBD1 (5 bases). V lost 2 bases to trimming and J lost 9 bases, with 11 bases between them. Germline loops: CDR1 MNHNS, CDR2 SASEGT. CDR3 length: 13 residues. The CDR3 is CASSEMGQAEQFF. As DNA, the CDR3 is TGTGCCAGCAGTGAAATGGGGCAGGCTGAGCAGTTCTTC.

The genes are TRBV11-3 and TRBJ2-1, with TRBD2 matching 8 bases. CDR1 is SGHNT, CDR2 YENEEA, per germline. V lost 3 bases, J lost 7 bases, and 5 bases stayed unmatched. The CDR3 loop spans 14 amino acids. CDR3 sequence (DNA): TGTGCCAGCAGCTTGGGACTAGGTATGAATGAGCAGTTCTTC. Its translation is CASSLGLGMNEQFF.

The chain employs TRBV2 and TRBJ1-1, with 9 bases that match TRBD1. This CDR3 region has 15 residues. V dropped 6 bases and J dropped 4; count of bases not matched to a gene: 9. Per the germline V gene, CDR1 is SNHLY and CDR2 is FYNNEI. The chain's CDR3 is CASRAQGALSTEAFF. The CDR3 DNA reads TGTGCCAGCAGAGCACAGGGGGCCCTGAGCACTGAAGCTTTCTTT.

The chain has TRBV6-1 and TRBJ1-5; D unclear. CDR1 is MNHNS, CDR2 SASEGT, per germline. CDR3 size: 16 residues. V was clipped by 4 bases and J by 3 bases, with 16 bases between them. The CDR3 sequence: CASSASVALNNQPQHF. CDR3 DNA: TGTGCCAGCAGTGCATCCGTTGCGCTCAACAATCAGCCCCAGCATTTT.

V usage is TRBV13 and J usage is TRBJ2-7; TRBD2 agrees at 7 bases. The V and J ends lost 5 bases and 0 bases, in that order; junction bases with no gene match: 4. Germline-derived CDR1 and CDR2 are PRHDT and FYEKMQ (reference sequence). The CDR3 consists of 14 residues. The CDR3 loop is CASSVGGGSYEQYF. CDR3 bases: TGTGCCAGCAGCGTTGGGGGGGGCTCCTACGAGCAGTACTTC. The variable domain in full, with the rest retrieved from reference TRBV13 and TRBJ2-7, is AAGVIQSPRHLIKEKRETATLKCYPIPRHDTVYWYQQGPGQDPQFLISFYEKMQSDKGSIPDRFSAQQFSDYHSELNMSSLELGDSALYFCASSVGGGSYEQYFGPGTRLTVT.

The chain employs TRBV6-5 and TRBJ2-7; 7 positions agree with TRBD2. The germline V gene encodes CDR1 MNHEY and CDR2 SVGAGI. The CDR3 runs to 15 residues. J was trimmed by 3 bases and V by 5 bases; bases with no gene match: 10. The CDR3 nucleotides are TGTGCCAGCAGTAACCGGGGGGTAGGGAACTACGAGCAGTACTTC. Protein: CASSNRGVGNYEQYF.

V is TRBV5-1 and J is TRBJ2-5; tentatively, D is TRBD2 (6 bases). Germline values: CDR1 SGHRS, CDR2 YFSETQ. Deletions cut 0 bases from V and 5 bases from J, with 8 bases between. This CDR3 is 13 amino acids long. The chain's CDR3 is CASSLGRGETQYF. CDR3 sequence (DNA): TGCGCCAGCAGCTTGGGCCGGGGGGAGACCCAGTACTTC.

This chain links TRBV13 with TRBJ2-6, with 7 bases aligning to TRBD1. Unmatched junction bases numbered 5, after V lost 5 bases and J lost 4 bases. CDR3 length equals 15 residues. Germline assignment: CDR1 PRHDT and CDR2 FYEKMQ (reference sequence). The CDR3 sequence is CASSHGQAGANVLTF. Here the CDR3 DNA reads TGTGCCAGCAGCCACGGACAGGCAGGGGCCAACGTCCTGACTTTC.

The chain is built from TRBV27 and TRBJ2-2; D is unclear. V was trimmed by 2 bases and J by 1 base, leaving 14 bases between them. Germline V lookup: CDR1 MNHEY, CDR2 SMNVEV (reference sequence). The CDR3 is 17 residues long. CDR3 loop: CASSLTAVGVNTGELFF. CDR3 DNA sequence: TGTGCCAGCAGTTTAACTGCCGTCGGTGTGAACACCGGGGAGCTGTTTTTT.

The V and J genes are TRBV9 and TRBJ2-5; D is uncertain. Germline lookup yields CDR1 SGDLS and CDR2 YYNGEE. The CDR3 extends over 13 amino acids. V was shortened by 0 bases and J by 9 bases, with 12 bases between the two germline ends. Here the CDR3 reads CASSVESAQAQYF. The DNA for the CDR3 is TGTGCCAGCAGCGTAGAATCGGCCCAGGCCCAGTACTTC. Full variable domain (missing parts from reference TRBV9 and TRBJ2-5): DSGVTQTPKHLITATGQRVTLRCSPRSGDLSVYWYQQSLDQGLQFLIQYYNGEERAKGNILERFSAQQFPDLHSELNLSSLELGDSALYFCASSVESAQAQYFGPGTRLLVL.

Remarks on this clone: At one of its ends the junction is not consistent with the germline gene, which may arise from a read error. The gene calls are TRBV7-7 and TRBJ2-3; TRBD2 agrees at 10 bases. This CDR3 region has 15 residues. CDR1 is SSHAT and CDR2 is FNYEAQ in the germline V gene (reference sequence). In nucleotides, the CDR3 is TGTGCTAGCAGCCTCGGAGCGGGAGGGTCGGATACGCAGTATTTT. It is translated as CASSLGAGGSDTQYF.

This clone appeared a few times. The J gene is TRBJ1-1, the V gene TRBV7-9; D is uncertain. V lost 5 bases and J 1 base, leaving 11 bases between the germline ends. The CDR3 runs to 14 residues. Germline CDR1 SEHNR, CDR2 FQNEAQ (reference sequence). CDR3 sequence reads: CASSPFLPNTEAFF. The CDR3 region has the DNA TGTGCCAGCAGCCCCTTTCTCCCGAACACTGAAGCTTTCTTT.

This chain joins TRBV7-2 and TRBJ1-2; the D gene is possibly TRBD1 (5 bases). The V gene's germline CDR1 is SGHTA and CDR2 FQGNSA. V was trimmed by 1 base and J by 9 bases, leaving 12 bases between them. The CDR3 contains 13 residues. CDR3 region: CASSLVRQGSYTF. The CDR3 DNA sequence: TGTGCCAGCAGCTTAGTTCGGCAGGGTAGCTACACCTTC.

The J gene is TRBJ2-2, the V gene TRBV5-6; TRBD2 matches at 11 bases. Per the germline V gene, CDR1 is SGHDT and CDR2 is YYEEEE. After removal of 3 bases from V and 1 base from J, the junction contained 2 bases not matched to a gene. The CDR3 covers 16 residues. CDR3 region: CASSWGLAENTGELFF. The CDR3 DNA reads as TGTGCCAGCAGCTGGGGACTAGCGGAGAACACCGGGGAGCTGTTTTTT.

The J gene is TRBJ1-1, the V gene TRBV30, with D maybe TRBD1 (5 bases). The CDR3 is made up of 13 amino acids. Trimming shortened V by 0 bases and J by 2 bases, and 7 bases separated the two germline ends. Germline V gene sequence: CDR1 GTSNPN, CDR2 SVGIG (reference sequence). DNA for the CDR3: TGTGCCTGGAGTGTACAGGCTAACACTGAAGCTTTCTTT. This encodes CAWSVQANTEAFF.

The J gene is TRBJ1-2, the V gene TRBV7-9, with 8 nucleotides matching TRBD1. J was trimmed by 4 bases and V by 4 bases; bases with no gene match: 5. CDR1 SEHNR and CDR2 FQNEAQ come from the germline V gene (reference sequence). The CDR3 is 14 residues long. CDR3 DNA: TGTGCCAGCAGCTATGGACAGGGAGGCTATGGCTACACCTTC. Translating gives CASSYGQGGYGYTF.

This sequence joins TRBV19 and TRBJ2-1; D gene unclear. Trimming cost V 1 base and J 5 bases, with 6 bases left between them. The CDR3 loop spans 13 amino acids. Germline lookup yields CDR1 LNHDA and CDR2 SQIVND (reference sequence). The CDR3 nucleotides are TGTGCCAGTAGTATAGGAGCGAACAATGAGCAGTTCTTC. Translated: CASSIGANNEQFF.

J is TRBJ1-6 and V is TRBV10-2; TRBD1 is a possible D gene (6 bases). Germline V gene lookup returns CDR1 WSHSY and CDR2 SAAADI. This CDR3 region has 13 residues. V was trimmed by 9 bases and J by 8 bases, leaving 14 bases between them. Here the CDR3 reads CASGGRADSPLHF. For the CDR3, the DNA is TGCGCCAGTGGGGGCAGGGCGGATTCACCCCTCCACTTT.

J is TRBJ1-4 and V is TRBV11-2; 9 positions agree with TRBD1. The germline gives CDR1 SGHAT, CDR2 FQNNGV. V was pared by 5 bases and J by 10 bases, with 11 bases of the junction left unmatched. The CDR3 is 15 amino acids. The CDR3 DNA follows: TGTGCCAGCAGCGGGACAGGGCGGGGGAGAGCAAAACTGTTTTTT. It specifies CASSGTGRGRAKLFF.

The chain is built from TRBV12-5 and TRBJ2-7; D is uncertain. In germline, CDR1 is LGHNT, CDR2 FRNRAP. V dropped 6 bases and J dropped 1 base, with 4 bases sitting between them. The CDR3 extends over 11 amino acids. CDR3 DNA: TGTGCTAGTGGGAGATCCTACGAGCAGTACTTC. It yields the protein CASGRSYEQYF. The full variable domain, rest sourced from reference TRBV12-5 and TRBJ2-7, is DARVTQTPRHKVTEMGQEVTMRCQPILGHNTVFWYRQTMMQGLELLAYFRNRAPLDDSGMPKDRFSAEMPDATLATLKIQPSEPRDSAVYFCASGRSYEQYFGPGTRLTVT.

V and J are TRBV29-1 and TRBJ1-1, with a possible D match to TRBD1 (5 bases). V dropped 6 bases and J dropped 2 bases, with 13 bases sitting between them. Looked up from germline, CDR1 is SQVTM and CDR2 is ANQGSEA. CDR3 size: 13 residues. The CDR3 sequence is CSVETDLNTEAFF. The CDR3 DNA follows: TGCAGCGTAGAGACAGACCTTAACACTGAAGCTTTCTTT.

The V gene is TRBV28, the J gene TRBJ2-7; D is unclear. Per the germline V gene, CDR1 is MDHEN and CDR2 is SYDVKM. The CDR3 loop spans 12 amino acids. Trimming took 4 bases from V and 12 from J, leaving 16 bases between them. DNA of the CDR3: TGTGCCAGCAGTTCCATCGGTGATAGATGGTACTTC. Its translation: CASSSIGDRWYF. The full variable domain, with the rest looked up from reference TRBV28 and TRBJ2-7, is DVKVTQSSRYLVKRTGEKVFLECVQDMDHENMFWYRQDPGLGLRLIYFSYDVKMKEKGDIPEGYSVSREKKERFSLILESASTNQTSMYLCASSSIGDRWYFGPGTRLTVT.

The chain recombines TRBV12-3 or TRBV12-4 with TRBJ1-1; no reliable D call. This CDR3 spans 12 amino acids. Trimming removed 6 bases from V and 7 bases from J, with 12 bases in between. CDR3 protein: CASSPVVGEAFF. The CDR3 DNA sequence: TGTGCCAGCAGCCCGGTGGTCGGTGAAGCTTTCTTT.

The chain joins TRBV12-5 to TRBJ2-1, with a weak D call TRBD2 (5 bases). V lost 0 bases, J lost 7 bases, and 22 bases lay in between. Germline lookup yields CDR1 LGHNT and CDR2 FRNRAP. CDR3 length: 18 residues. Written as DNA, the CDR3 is TGTGCTAGTGGTTTGGTACTCACAGCGGCGGGCCGAGGTAATGAGCAGTTCTTC. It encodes CASGLVLTAAGRGNEQFF.

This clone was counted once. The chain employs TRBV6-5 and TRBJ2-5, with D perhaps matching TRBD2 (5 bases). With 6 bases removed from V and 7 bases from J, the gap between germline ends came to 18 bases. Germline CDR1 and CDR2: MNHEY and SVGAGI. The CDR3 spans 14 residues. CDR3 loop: CASRSLGSEGTQYF. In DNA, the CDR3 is TGTGCCAGCAGATCGCTGGGATCCGAGGGGACCCAGTACTTC.

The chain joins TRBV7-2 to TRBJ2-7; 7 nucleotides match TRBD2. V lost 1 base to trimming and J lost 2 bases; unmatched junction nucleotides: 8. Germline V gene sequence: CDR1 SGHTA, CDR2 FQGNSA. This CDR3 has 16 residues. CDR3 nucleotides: TGTGCCAGCAGCTTAGAACCCGGGACTAAGCCCTACGAGCAGTACTTC. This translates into CASSLEPGTKPYEQYF. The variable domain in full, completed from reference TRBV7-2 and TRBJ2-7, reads GAGVSQSPSNKVTEKGKDVELRCDPISGHTALYWYRQSLGQGLEFLIYFQGNSAPDKSGLPSDRFSAERTGGSVSTLTIQRTQQEDSAVYLCASSLEPGTKPYEQYFGPGTRLTVT.

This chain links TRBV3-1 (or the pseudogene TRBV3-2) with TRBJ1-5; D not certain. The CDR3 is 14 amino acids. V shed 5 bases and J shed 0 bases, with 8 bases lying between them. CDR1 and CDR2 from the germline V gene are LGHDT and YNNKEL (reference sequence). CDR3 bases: TGTGCCAGCAGCTCTATGGTTAGCAATCAGCCCCAGCATTTT. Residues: CASSSMVSNQPQHF.

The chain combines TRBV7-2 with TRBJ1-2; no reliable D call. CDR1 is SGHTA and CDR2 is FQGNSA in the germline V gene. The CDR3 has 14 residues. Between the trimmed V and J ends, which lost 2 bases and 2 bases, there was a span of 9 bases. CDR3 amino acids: CASSLSTGNYGYTF. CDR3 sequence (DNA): TGTGCCAGCAGCTTAAGTACCGGGAACTATGGCTACACCTTC.

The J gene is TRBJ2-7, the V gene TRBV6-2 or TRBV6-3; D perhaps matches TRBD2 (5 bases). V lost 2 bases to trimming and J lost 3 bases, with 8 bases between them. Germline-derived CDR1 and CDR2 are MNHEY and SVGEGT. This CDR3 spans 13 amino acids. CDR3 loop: CASSYLLVYEQYF. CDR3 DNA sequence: TGTGCCAGCAGTTACCTACTAGTCTACGAGCAGTACTTC.

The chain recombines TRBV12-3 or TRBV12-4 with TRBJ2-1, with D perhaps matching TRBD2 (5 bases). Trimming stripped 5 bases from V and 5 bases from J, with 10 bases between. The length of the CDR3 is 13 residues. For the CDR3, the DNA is TGTGCCAGCAGTATGGACTTCCACAATGAGCAGTTCTTC. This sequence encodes CASSMDFHNEQFF.

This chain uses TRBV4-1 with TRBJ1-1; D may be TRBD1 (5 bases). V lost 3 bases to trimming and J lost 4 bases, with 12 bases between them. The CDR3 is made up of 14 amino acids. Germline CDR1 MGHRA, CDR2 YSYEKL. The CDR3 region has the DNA TGCGCCAGCAGCCAGCGCAGGGTCGGCACTGAAGCTTTCTTT. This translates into CASSQRRVGTEAFF.

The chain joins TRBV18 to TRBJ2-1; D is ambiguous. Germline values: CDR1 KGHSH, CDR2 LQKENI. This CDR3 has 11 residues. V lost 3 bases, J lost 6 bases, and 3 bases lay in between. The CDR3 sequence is CASSPSNEQFF. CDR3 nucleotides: TGTGCCAGCTCACCCTCCAATGAGCAGTTCTTC.